These T cell receptor beta chains were read from a single sample in a study of post-analysis software for immune sequencing data. Via MiXCR, TCRdb re-called the PCR reads, giving one row per CDR3 protein. The table has roughly 540,000 distinct CDR3 sequences, approximately 31% seen once. Sequences were obtained from blood. The receptor source for this set is a girl under 18 with multiple sclerosis. CDR3s include the opening cysteine and the closing phenylalanine or tryptophan. Each record gives: clone size, D gene, J gene, V gene, CDR3 protein, CDR3 DNA. A D gene is named only where the DNA matches it firmly. Clone sizes are given selectively: once, few, many, or a class where the clone is expanded.

size: .
D: .
J: TRBJ2-7
V: TRBV20-1
CDR3: CSAHRDRDEQYF
DNA: TGCAGTGCTCACAGGGATCGGGACGAGCAGTACTTC

size: .
D: .
J: TRBJ1-1
V: TRBV25-1
CDR3: CASCFVPRGTEAFF
DNA: TGTGCCAGTTGCTTTGTCCCTCGGGGCACTGAAGCTTTCTTT

size: once
D: TRBD2
J: TRBJ2-1
V: TRBV5-1
CDR3: CASSLTSGDNEQFF
DNA: TGCGCCAGCAGCTTGACTAGCGGGGACAATGAGCAGTTCTTC

size: few
D: TRBD1
J: TRBJ1-2
V: TRBV4-1
CDR3: CASSQESRDRGRSNYGYTF
DNA: TGCGCCAGCAGCCAAGAGTCACGGGACAGGGGGAGGTCTAACTATGGCTACACCTTC

size: many
D: .
J: TRBJ2-5
V: TRBV5-1
CDR3: CASSLSQETQYF
DNA: TGCGCCAGCAGCTTGTCACAAGAGACCCAGTACTTC

size: .
D: .
J: TRBJ1-2
V: TRBV20-1
CDR3: CSARPSTYGYTF
DNA: TGCAGTGCTAGACCCTCGACGTATGGCTACACCTTC

size: .
D: .
J: TRBJ1-2
V: TRBV5-1
CDR3: CASSLDPGVNYGYTF
DNA: TGCGCCAGCAGCTTGGACCCAGGGGTTAACTATGGCTACACCTTC

size: .
D: .
J: TRBJ2-7
V: TRBV29-1
CDR3: CSVDLGAYEQYF
DNA: TGCAGCGTTGATCTGGGCGCCTACGAGCAGTACTTC

size: few
D: .
J: TRBJ2-5
V: TRBV5-1
CDR3: CASSYPRTEYQETQYF
DNA: TGCGCCAGCAGCTATCCTAGGACAGAGTACCAAGAGACCCAGTACTTC

size: .
D: .
J: TRBJ2-7
V: TRBV5-1
CDR3: CASSLKIRGYEQYF
DNA: TGCGCCAGCAGCTTGAAAATCCGGGGCTACGAGCAGTACTTC

size: .
D: .
J: TRBJ2-7
V: TRBV5-1
CDR3: CASSLEAKSSYEQYF
DNA: TGCGCCAGCAGCTTGGAGGCCAAGAGCTCCTACGAGCAGTACTTC

size: few
D: TRBD1
J: TRBJ1-2
V: TRBV6-1
CDR3: CASQGGYRDSQRYGYTF
DNA: TGTGCCAGCCAGGGGGGCTACCGGGACAGTCAAAGATATGGCTACACCTTC

size: .
D: TRBD2
J: TRBJ2-3
V: TRBV20-1
CDR3: CSARDEASGGSTDTQYF
DNA: TGCAGTGCTAGAGATGAGGCTAGCGGGGGGAGCACAGATACGCAGTATTTT

size: .
D: .
J: TRBJ2-1
V: TRBV5-6
CDR3: CASGSGGGSYNEQFF
DNA: TGTGCCAGCGGGTCAGGGGGGGGAAGCTACAATGAGCAGTTCTTC

size: .
D: .
J: TRBJ2-5
V: TRBV7-9
CDR3: CASSLGVGPRRYF
DNA: TGTGCCAGCAGCTTAGGGGTCGGACCCCGAAGGTACTTC

size: .
D: .
J: TRBJ2-3
V: TRBV27
CDR3: CAASKASRGDTQYF
DNA: TGTGCCGCCAGCAAAGCATCGAGAGGAGATACGCAGTATTTT

size: .
D: .
J: TRBJ2-7
V: TRBV5-1
CDR3: CASSREGTGGYEQYF
DNA: TGCGCCAGCAGCCGGGAGGGGACAGGAGGCTACGAGCAGTACTTC

size: .
D: TRBD1
J: TRBJ2-1
V: TRBV6-5
CDR3: CASSYSPGQNNEQFF
DNA: TGTGCCAGCAGTTACTCCCCGGGACAGAACAATGAGCAGTTCTTC

size: .
D: .
J: TRBJ1-4
V: TRBV4-1
CDR3: CASTQGIFGSWNEKLFF
DNA: TGCGCCAGCACCCAAGGTATTTTCGGCAGCTGGAATGAAAAACTGTTTTTT

size: few
D: .
J: TRBJ2-5
V: TRBV15
CDR3: CATSRGSGETQYF
DNA: TGTGCCACCAGCAGAGGATCCGGAGAGACCCAGTACTTC

size: once
D: .
J: TRBJ1-5
V: TRBV29-1
CDR3: CSVHNGQFNQPQHF
DNA: TGCAGCGTCCACAATGGGCAGTTTAATCAGCCCCAGCATTTT

size: few
D: .
J: TRBJ1-6
V: TRBV12-3/TRBV12-4
CDR3: CASSWVGGYNSPLHF
DNA: TGTGCCAGCAGTTGGGTCGGAGGGTACAATTCACCCCTCCACTTT

size: .
D: TRBD1
J: TRBJ1-1
V: TRBV29-1
CDR3: CSAGQGWVTEAFF
DNA: TGCAGCGCTGGACAGGGATGGGTAACTGAAGCTTTCTTT

size: .
D: TRBD1
J: TRBJ1-5
V: TRBV12-3/TRBV12-4
CDR3: CASSPGTGSKPYQPQHF
DNA: TGTGCCAGCAGTCCCGGGACAGGGTCAAAGCCCTATCAGCCCCAGCATTTT

size: many
D: .
J: TRBJ2-5
V: TRBV11-1
CDR3: CATLQGETQYF
DNA: TGTGCCACGTTACAGGGAGAGACCCAGTACTTC

size: .
D: .
J: TRBJ1-5
V: TRBV6-5
CDR3: CASSYSQKTNQPQHF
DNA: TGTGCCAGCAGTTACTCCCAGAAAACCAATCAGCCCCAGCATTTT

size: .
D: .
J: TRBJ1-1
V: TRBV6-5
CDR3: CASSPRRGKNTEAFF
DNA: TGTGCCAGCAGTCCTCGAAGGGGAAAAAACACTGAAGCTTTCTTT

size: few
D: .
J: TRBJ1-2
V: TRBV29-1
CDR3: CSVVPPVTGDSNGYTF
DNA: TGCAGCGTTGTGCCCCCCGTGACCGGTGACAGCAATGGCTACACCTTC

size: many
D: TRBD1
J: TRBJ2-3
V: TRBV5-1
CDR3: CASSPGQGTDTQYF
DNA: TGTGCCAGCAGTCCCGGACAGGGCACAGATACGCAGTATTTT

size: .
D: .
J: TRBJ1-2
V: TRBV4-2
CDR3: CASSQLRDYGYTF
DNA: TGTGCCAGCAGCCAACTACGGGACTATGGCTACACCTTC

size: .
D: .
J: TRBJ1-2
V: TRBV5-5
CDR3: CASSPSQGYYGYTF
DNA: TGTGCCAGCAGCCCCTCGCAGGGATACTATGGCTACACCTTC

size: .
D: .
J: TRBJ2-1
V: TRBV20-1
CDR3: CSALRGNEQFF
DNA: TGCAGTGCTCTGAGGGGGAATGAGCAGTTCTTC

size: .
D: TRBD2
J: TRBJ2-1
V: TRBV7-6
CDR3: CASSLVPLSGGSEQFF
DNA: TGTGCCAGCAGCTTAGTGCCTTTGAGCGGGGGATCTGAGCAGTTCTTC

size: .
D: .
J: TRBJ2-5
V: TRBV7-9
CDR3: CASRLDLTAEQYF
DNA: TGTGCCAGCAGGCTCGACCTGACAGCAGAGCAGTACTTC

size: .
D: .
J: TRBJ2-6
V: TRBV7-8
CDR3: CASSFPGTGANVLTF
DNA: TGTGCCAGCAGCTTCCCCGGGACAGGGGCCAACGTCCTGACTTTC

size: .
D: .
J: TRBJ2-7
V: TRBV2
CDR3: CASSVEEQYF
DNA: TGTGCCAGCAGTGTGGAGGAGCAGTACTTC

size: .
D: .
J: TRBJ2-5
V: TRBV2
CDR3: CASTRGGVETETQYF
DNA: TGTGCCAGCACCCGAGGTGGGGTGGAGACGGAGACCCAGTACTTC